These T cell receptor beta chains were read from a single sample in a study of T cell responses to AZD1222 COVID-19 vaccine. The protocol was immunoSEQ multiplex PCR, while the TCRdb copy is restricted to in-frame clones and leaves out a portion. The sample shows around 91,000 clones, around nine tenths of them seen only once. Sequenced material: peripheral blood, taken on day 0 of AZD1222 vaccination. The source is an adult in good health. CDR3s include the opening cysteine and the closing phenylalanine or tryptophan. D genes are given only for firm matches. The size field is filled for only some rows; it gives once, few, many or a size class.

>TRBD1|TRBJ2-1|TRBV2|NA
TGTGCCAGACAACCGGCCGGGACAGGGCTTGTTCGGGACAATGAGCAGTTCTTC
CARQPAGTGLVRDNEQFF
>TRBD1|TRBJ2-2|TRBV19|NA
TGTGCCAGTACCCGGACAGGGGCAAACACCGGGGAGCTGTTTTTT
CASTRTGANTGELFF
>TRBD1|TRBJ2-1|TRBV19|NA
TGTGCCAGTATCGACAGGGGGCTTCGGAATGAGCAGTTCTTC
CASIDRGLRNEQFF
>TRBD1|TRBJ1-2|TRBV4-1|once
TGCGCCAGCAGCCATGACGGACAGGCTAATGGTCGTGGCTACACCTTC
CASSHDGQANGRGYTF
>TRBD1|TRBJ1-2|TRBV27|NA
TGTGCCAGCAGTATCCGACAGGGGATAGGGGGCTACACCTTC
CASSIRQGIGGYTF
>TRBD2|TRBJ2-4|TRBV5-6|NA
TGTGCCAGCAGCCCGGGGACTAGTAGAATTCAGTACTTC
CASSPGTSRIQYF
>NA|TRBJ1-6|TRBV18|NA
TGTGCCAGCTCACCACCCCCACAGGGCTCACCCCTCCACTTT
CASSPPPQGSPLHF
>NA|TRBJ2-5|TRBV12-3/TRBV12-4|NA
TGTGCCAGCAGCCTACAGGGGGGGGATACCCAGTACTTC
CASSLQGGDTQYF
>NA|TRBJ1-5|TRBV6-5|NA
TGTGCCAGCAGTTACCCGGGACATCTTAGCAATCAGCCCCAGCATTTT
CASSYPGHLSNQPQHF
>NA|TRBJ2-7|TRBV6-5|NA
TGTGCCAGCAGGCAGGGTTTTAGCTCCTACGAGCAGTACTTC
CASRQGFSSYEQYF
>TRBD2|TRBJ2-1|TRBV7-2|NA
TGTGCCAGATATCTCCTAGCGGTCTCCTACAATGAGCAGTTCTTC
CARYLLAVSYNEQFF
>TRBD2|TRBJ2-5|TRBV12-3/TRBV12-4|NA
TGTGCCAGCACCTTAGCGGGAGAAGAGACCCAGTACTTC
CASTLAGEETQYF
>TRBD2|TRBJ2-5|TRBV3-1/TRBV3-2|NA
TGTGCCAGCAGCCAAGAATATCCTAAGCGGGGGGCCTCCAGAGAGACCCAGTACTTC
CASSQEYPKRGASRETQYF
>NA|TRBJ1-5|TRBV2|NA
TGTGCCAGCAGTCCAACTCATGGGAGTAGCAATCAGCCCCAGCATTTT
CASSPTHGSSNQPQHF
>TRBD1|TRBJ2-3|TRBV19|NA
TGTGCCAGTAGGGACAGGGGGACGAGCACAGATACGCAGTATTTT
CASRDRGTSTDTQYF
>TRBD1|TRBJ2-7|TRBV2|NA
TGTGCCAGCAGTTCTGCCGGGACAGGGGTGGACGAGCAGTACTTC
CASSSAGTGVDEQYF
>NA|TRBJ1-5|TRBV4-1|NA
TGCGCCAGCAGCCAAGATGGGGAGAAGCCCCAGCATTTT
CASSQDGEKPQHF
>NA|TRBJ2-5|TRBV6-6|NA
TGTGCCAGCAGTCCCCGCAGAGGGAGGCAAGAGACCCAGTACTTC
CASSPRRGRQETQYF
>NA|TRBJ1-1|TRBV19|NA
TGTGCCAGTAGTATTGGAGGCGGGTTTCCCCTATACGCTTTCTTT
CASSIGGGFPLYAFF
>NA|TRBJ2-3|TRBV11-3|NA
TGTGCCAGCAGCTACGGGGGTGCGGGAGATACGCAGTATTTT
CASSYGGAGDTQYF
>NA|TRBJ1-1|TRBV6-2/TRBV6-3|few
TGTGCCAGCAGTTGGGGGACTCACATTACTGAAGCTTTCTTT
CASSWGTHITEAFF
>NA|TRBJ2-7|TRBV6-5|once
TGTGCCAGCAGTTACTCGAGAGGGGATGAAGACGAGCAGTACTTC
CASSYSRGDEDEQYF
>TRBD1|TRBJ2-7|TRBV5-1|NA
TGCGCCAGCAGCGAGACAGGGGGAAGCTCCTACGAGCAGTACTTC
CASSETGGSSYEQYF
>NA|TRBJ2-5|TRBV24-1|NA
TGTGCCACCAGTGATTTCTCCGGGGATGCTGGAGAGACCCAGTACTTC
CATSDFSGDAGETQYF
>NA|TRBJ2-5|TRBV5-1|NA
TGCGCCAGCAGCAGGACATACCAAGAGACCCAGTACTTC
CASSRTYQETQYF
>NA|TRBJ2-5|TRBV7-2|NA
TGTGCCAGCAGCTTGCGGCGTAGAGGAGAGACCCAGTACTTC
CASSLRRRGETQYF
>NA|TRBJ2-1|TRBV24-1|NA
TGTGCCACCAGTCCCGGGCTCAATGAGCAGTTCTTC
CATSPGLNEQFF
>NA|TRBJ2-2|TRBV12-5|NA
TGTGCTAGTGGTCCGACGGGGCTTCGGACCGGGGAGCTGTTTTTT
CASGPTGLRTGELFF
>TRBD1|TRBJ1-2|TRBV6-2/TRBV6-3|NA
TGTGCCAGCAGTTTCACAGGGGAACGAGGCTACACCTTC
CASSFTGERGYTF
>TRBD1|TRBJ1-2|TRBV7-8|NA
TGTGCCAGCAGCCGAGGGGGACAGGGGTTAAACTATGGCTACACCTTC
CASSRGGQGLNYGYTF
>NA|TRBJ2-2|TRBV18|NA
TGTGCCAGCTCACCAAGGGAGGCAGTGAACACCGGGGAGCTGTTTTTT
CASSPREAVNTGELFF
>NA|TRBJ1-5|TRBV6-6|NA
TGTGCCAGCCATCCCGCACAGGGACCTAGCAATCAGCCCCAGCATTTT
CASHPAQGPSNQPQHF
>TRBD1|TRBJ2-7|TRBV7-2|NA
TGTGCCAGCAGCCCGGACAGGATCGCCTACGAGCAGTACTTC
CASSPDRIAYEQYF
>TRBD1|TRBJ1-2|TRBV18|NA
TGTGCCAGCTCATGGGACAGCTCTAGAGGCTACACCTTC
CASSWDSSRGYTF
>NA|TRBJ2-7|TRBV29-1|NA
TGCAGCGTTCGACACTGGACGGTGGACTCCTACGAGCAGTACTTC
CSVRHWTVDSYEQYF
>TRBD1|TRBJ1-2|TRBV4-3|NA
TGCGCCAGCAGCCAGGACCCGGGACAGGTCTATGGCTACACCTTC
CASSQDPGQVYGYTF
>TRBD1|TRBJ2-2|TRBV14|NA
TGTGCCAGCAGCCGAACCGGGACAGAATACACCGGGGAGCTGTTTTTT
CASSRTGTEYTGELFF
>TRBD2|TRBJ2-1|TRBV5-4|NA
TGTGCCAGCAGCCCTGGTAGCGGGGGGGGGAAGCAGTTCTTC
CASSPGSGGGKQFF
>NA|TRBJ1-1|TRBV6-5|once
TGTGCCAGCAGTTACACCGCAGGGCGGCATACTGAAGCTTTCTTT
CASSYTAGRHTEAFF
>TRBD2|TRBJ2-1|TRBV11-3|NA
TGTGCCAGCAGCTTAGGTGGCGGGGGGACTAACAATGAGCAGTTCTTC
CASSLGGGGTNNEQFF
>TRBD2|TRBJ2-1|TRBV7-9|NA
TGTGCCACTTACTGGCTAGCGGGCCCACAGTTCTTC
CATYWLAGPQFF
>TRBD1|TRBJ1-2|TRBV18|few
TGTGCCAGCTCCGAGGGACAGGGGGCTCATTATGGCTACACCTTC
CASSEGQGAHYGYTF
>NA|TRBJ2-1|TRBV18|NA
TGTGCCAGCTCACCGGACTTCAATGAGCAGTTCTTC
CASSPDFNEQFF
>NA|TRBJ2-5|TRBV6-6|NA
TGTGCCAGCACCCGGGGGCGGGAGACCCAGTACTTC
CASTRGRETQYF
>NA|TRBJ2-2|TRBV5-1|NA
TGCGCCAGCACGGGACCCGTGATGGACACCGGGGAGCTGTTTTTT
CASTGPVMDTGELFF
>NA|TRBJ1-2|TRBV5-8|NA
TGTGCCAGCAGCTTGAGGGAGGTTAACTATGGCTACACCTTC
CASSLREVNYGYTF
>NA|TRBJ2-7|TRBV7-9|NA
TGTGCCAGCAGCTTAGCAGCCTACGAGCAGTACTTC
CASSLAAYEQYF
>TRBD1|TRBJ2-7|TRBV27|once
TGTGCCAGCAGTCTCAAGACAGGGGGAGAGCAGTACTTC
CASSLKTGGEQYF
>TRBD1|TRBJ1-1|TRBV7-8|NA
TGTGCCAGCAGCCCGAGGACAGGGGACTACACTGAAGCTTTCTTT
CASSPRTGDYTEAFF
>NA|TRBJ2-5|TRBV3-1/TRBV3-2|NA
TGTGCCAGCAGCCAGGCCCTTTGGACCCAGTACTTC
CASSQALWTQYF
>NA|TRBJ1-1|TRBV6-5|NA
TGTGCCAGCAGTTTAACGGACATGAACACTGAAGCTTTCTTT
CASSLTDMNTEAFF
>TRBD1|TRBJ1-5|TRBV7-2|few
TGTGCCAGCAGCTTAGAGCCAGGGGGCGATCAGCCCCAGCATTTT
CASSLEPGGDQPQHF
>NA|TRBJ1-6|TRBV6-5|NA
TGTGCCAGCAGTTACCGCGGGGGAGCGGGTTCACCCCTCCACTTT
CASSYRGGAGSPLHF
>TRBD1|TRBJ1-1|TRBV7-2|once
TGTGCCAGCAGCCCCCGGACAGGGGGCGCGGTGTACAGTGAAGCTTTCTTT
CASSPRTGGAVYSEAFF